Listed below are T cell receptor beta chains from one sample, sequenced in a study of T cells after yellow fever vaccination. TCRdb analysed the 5' RACE reads with MiXCR anew, one entry per CDR3 protein. The data contain 550,000 to 750,000 distinct CDR3 sequences, about 13% of them singletons. The sequences come from PBMCs, collected on the day of the yellow fever booster vaccination. These receptors came from a man aged 30-40 years who received the YFV17D yellow fever vaccine. CDR3s include the opening cysteine and the closing phenylalanine or tryptophan. A D gene is named only where the DNA matches it firmly. Expanded clones are given a class, and other clones once, few, many or no size at all.

j_call,d_call,clone_size,cdr3_length,v_call,cdr3_aa,cdr3_nt
TRBJ2-2,NA,NA,12,TRBV12-3/TRBV12-4,CASSPITGELFF,TGTGCCAGCAGTCCCATTACCGGGGAGCTGTTTTTT
TRBJ2-7,TRBD2,many,12,TRBV5-6,CASSRLAGAPSF,TGTGCCAGCAGCAGACTAGCGGGAGCGCCTTCCTTC
TRBJ2-2,NA,NA,13,TRBV30,CAWSAVGGGELFF,TGTGCCTGGAGTGCTGTCGGGGGTGGGGAGCTGTTTTTT
TRBJ2-1,NA,NA,14,TRBV18,CASSPGNVYNEQFF,TGTGCCAGCTCACCCGGGAACGTATACAATGAGCAGTTCTTC
TRBJ2-1,NA,few,16,TRBV10-3,CAIRPSLQSSYNEQFF,TGTGCCATCAGACCTTCTCTACAGAGCTCCTACAATGAGCAGTTCTTC
TRBJ2-7,TRBD2,NA,20,TRBV20-1,CSARASPGTSGSLDHYEQYF,TGCAGTGCTAGAGCCTCCCCTGGGACTAGCGGGAGCCTCGACCACTACGAGCAGTACTTC
TRBJ2-5,NA,many,11,TRBV7-2,CASSLTETQYF,TGTGCCAGCAGCTTGACAGAGACCCAGTACTTC
TRBJ2-3,NA,few,14,TRBV20-1,CSASPPLSTDTQYF,TGCAGTGCTAGCCCGCCTCTTAGCACAGATACGCAGTATTTT
TRBJ2-7,TRBD2,few,15,TRBV5-5,CASSLDPSGVYEQYF,TGTGCCAGCAGCTTGGACCCTAGCGGAGTATACGAGCAGTACTTC
TRBJ2-2,NA,many,14,TRBV28,CASSLTSNTGELFF,TGTGCCAGCAGCCTGACTTCGAACACCGGGGAGCTGTTTTTT
TRBJ2-1,TRBD2,NA,16,TRBV6-1,CASTRLGTSGYHEQFF,TGTGCCAGCACTCGCCTCGGGACTAGCGGGTATCATGAGCAGTTCTTC
TRBJ2-5,NA,few,13,TRBV10-3,CAISETLGETQYF,TGTGCCATCAGTGAGACATTGGGGGAGACCCAGTACTTC
TRBJ2-1,TRBD2,NA,19,TRBV18,CASSPIASGSQSASKEQFF,TGTGCCAGCTCACCGATCGCTAGCGGGAGTCAGAGCGCGTCTAAGGAGCAGTTCTTC
TRBJ2-1,NA,few,15,TRBV5-6,CASSGSYFPGNEQFF,TGTGCCAGCAGCGGATCTTACTTCCCAGGGAATGAGCAGTTCTTC
TRBJ1-2,NA,few,15,TRBV11-2,CASSLDTHPNYGYTF,TGTGCCAGCAGCTTAGATACGCACCCTAACTATGGCTACACCTTC
TRBJ2-5,TRBD2,NA,15,TRBV7-2,CASSGSGRAFETQYF,TGTGCCAGCAGCGGTAGCGGGAGGGCCTTCGAGACCCAGTACTTC
TRBJ2-1,NA,NA,12,TRBV3-1,CASSQAGPLRFF,TGTGCCAGCAGCCAGGCCGGGCCCCTACGGTTCTTC
TRBJ2-7,TRBD2,few,21,TRBV20-1,CSARGSGLAGGPTSSRHEQYF,TGCAGTGCTAGAGGTTCTGGGCTAGCGGGAGGGCCCACCAGTTCCAGGCACGAGCAGTACTTC
TRBJ2-1,NA,NA,15,TRBV20-1,CSARGAREFYNEQFF,TGCAGTGCCAGGGGAGCTCGGGAGTTCTACAATGAGCAGTTCTTC
TRBJ2-3,TRBD2,NA,13,TRBV5-1,CASSSLAGDTQYF,TGCGCCAGCAGCTCGCTAGCGGGAGATACGCAGTATTTT